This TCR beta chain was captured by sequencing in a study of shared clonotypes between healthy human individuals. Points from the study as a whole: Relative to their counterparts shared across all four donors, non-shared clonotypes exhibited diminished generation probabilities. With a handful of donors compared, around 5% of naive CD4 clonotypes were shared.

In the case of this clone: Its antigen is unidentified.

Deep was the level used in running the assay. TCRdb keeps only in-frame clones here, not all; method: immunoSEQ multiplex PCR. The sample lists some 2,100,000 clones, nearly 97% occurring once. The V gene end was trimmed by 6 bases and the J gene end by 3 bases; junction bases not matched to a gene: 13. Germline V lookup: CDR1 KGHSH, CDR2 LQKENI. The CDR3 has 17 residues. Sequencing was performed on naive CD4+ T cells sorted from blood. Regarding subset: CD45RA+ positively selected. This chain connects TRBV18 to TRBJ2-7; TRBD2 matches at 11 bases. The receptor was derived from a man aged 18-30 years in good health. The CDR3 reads CASSQLAGASEFYEQYF. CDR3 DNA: TGTGCCAGCTCCCAACTAGCGGGAGCTTCCGAATTCTACGAGCAGTACTTC.